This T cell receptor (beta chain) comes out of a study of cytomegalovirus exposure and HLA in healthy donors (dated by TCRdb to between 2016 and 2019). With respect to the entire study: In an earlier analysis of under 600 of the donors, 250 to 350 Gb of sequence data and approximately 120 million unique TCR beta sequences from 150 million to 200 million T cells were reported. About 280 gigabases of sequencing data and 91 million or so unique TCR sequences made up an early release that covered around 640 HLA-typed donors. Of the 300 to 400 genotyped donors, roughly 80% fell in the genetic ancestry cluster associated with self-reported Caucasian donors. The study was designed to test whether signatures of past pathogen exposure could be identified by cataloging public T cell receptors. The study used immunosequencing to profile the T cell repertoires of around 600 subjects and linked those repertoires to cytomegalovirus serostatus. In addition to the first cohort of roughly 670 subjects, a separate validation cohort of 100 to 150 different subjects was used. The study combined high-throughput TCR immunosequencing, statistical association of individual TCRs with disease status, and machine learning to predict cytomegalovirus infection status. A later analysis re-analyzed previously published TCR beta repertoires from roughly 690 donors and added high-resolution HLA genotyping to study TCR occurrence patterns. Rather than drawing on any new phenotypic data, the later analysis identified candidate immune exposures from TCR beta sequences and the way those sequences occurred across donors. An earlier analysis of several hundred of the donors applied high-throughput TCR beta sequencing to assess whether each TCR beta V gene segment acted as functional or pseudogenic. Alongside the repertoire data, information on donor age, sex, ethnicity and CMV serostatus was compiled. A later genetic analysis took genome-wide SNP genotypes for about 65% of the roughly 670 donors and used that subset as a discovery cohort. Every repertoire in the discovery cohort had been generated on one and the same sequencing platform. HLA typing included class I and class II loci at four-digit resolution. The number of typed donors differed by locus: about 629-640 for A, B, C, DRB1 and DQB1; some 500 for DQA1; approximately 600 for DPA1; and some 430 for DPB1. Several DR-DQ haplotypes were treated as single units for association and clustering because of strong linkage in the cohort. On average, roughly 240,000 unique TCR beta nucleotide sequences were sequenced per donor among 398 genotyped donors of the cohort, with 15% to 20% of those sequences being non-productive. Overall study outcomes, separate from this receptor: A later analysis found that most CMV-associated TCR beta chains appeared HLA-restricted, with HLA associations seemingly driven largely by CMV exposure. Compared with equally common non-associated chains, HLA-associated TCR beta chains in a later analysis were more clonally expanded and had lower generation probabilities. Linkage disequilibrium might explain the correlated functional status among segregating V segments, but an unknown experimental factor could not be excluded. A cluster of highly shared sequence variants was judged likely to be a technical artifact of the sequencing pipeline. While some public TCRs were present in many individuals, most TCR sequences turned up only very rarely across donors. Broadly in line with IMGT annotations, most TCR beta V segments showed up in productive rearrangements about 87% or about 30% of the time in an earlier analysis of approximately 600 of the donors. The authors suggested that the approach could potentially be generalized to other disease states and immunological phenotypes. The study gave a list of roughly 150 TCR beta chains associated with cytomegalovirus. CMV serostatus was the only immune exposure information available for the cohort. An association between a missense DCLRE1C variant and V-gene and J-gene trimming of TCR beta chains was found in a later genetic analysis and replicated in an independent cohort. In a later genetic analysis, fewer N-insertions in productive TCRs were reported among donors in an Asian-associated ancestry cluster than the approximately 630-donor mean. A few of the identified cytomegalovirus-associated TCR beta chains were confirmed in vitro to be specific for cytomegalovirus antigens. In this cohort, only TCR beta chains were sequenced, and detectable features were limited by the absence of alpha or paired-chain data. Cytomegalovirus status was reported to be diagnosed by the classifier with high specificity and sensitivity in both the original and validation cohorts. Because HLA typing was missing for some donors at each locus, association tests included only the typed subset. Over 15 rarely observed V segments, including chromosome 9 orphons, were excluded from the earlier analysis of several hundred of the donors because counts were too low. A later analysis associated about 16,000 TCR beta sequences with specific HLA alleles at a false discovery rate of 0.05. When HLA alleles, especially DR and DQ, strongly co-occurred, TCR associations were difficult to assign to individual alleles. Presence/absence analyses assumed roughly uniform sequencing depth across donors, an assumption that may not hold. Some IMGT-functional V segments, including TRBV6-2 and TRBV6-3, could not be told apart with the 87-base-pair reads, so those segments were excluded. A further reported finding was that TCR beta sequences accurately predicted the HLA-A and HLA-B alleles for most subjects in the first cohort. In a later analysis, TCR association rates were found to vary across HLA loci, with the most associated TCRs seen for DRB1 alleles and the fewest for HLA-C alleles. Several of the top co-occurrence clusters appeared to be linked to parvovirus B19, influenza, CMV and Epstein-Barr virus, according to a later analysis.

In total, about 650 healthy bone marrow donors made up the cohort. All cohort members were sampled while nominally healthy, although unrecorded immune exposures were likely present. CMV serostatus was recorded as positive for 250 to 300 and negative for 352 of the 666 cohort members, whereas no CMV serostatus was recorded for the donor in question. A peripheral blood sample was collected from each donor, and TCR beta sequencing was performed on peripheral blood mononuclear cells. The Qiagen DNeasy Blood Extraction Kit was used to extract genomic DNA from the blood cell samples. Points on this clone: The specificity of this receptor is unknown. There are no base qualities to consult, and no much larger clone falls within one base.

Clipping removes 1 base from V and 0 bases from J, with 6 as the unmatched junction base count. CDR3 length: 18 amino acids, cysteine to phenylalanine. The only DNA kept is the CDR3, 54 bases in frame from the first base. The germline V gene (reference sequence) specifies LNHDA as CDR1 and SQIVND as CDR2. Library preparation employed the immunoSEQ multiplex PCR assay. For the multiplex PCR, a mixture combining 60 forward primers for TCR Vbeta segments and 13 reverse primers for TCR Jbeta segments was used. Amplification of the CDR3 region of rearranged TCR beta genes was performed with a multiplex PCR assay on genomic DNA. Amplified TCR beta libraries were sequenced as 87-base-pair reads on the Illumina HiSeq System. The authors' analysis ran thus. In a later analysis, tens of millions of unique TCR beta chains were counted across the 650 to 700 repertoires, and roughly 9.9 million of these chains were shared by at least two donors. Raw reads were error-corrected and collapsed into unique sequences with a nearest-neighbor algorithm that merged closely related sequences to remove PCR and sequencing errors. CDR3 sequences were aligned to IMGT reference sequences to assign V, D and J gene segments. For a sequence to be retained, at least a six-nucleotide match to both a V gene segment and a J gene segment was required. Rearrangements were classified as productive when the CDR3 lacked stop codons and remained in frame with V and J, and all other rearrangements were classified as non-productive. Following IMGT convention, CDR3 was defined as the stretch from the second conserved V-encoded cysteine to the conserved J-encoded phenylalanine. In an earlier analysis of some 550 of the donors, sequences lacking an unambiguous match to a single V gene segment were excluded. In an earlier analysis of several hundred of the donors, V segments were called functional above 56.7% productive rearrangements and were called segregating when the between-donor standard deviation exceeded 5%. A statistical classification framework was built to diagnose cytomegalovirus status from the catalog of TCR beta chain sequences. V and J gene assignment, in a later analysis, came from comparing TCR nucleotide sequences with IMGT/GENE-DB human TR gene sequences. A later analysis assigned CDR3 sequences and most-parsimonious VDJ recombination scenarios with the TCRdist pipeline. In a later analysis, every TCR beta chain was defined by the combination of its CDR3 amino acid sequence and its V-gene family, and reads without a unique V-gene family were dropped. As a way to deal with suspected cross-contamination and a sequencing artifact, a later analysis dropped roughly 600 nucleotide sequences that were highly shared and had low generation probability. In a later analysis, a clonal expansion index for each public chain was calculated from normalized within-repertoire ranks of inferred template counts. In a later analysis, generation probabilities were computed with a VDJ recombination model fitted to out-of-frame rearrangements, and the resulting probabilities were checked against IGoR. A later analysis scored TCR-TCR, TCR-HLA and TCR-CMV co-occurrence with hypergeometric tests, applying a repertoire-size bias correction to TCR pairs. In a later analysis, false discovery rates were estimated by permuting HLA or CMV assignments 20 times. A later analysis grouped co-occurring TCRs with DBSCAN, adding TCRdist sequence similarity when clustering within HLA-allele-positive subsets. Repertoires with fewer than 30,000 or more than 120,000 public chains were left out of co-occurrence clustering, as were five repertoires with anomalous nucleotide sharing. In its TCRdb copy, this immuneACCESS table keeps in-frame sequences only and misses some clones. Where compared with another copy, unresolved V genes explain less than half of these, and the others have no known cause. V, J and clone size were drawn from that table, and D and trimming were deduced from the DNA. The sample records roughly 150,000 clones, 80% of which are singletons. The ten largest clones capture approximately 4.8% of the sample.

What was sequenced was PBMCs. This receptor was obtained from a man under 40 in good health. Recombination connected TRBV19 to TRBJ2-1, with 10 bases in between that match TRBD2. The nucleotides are TGTGCCAGTAGTATAGCTAGCGGGAGCCTCAGCTCCTACAATGAGCAGTTCTTC. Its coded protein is CASSIASGSLSSYNEQFF.